The rows below give T cell receptor beta chains drawn from one sample of a study of blood T cell repertoires in COVID-19. Assay: immunoSEQ multiplex PCR; the TCRdb copy retains only in-frame clones and omits some. The table includes 40,000 to 50,000 clones, 70% to 80% detected once. Source material: peripheral blood. These receptors all come from a woman aged 70-85 years with acute or convalescent COVID-19. Each CDR3 is given with its conserved first and last residue. A D gene is named only where the DNA matches it firmly. Clone size is given for some rows only: seen once, a few or many times, or a class if the clone is expanded.

>TRBV27|TRBJ1-2|TRBD1|once
CASSRQGPNYGYTF
TGTGCCAGCAGCCGACAGGGCCCTAACTATGGCTACACCTTC
>TRBV19|TRBJ1-5|-|-
CASMTEYSNQPQHF
TGTGCCAGTATGACAGAGTATAGCAATCAGCCCCAGCATTTT
>TRBV2|TRBJ2-1|-|-
CASNAGYDEQFF
TGTGCCAGCAATGCAGGGTACGATGAGCAGTTCTTC
>TRBV19|TRBJ2-7|TRBD1|-
CASSIGTGLYEQYF
TGTGCCAGTAGTATCGGGACAGGGCTGTACGAGCAGTACTTC
>TRBV18|TRBJ1-4|-|-
CASSPNNEKLFF
TGTGCCAGCTCACCCAATAATGAAAAACTGTTTTTT
>TRBV11-2|TRBJ1-2|-|-
CASSSTGGYGYTF
TGTGCCAGCAGCTCCACGGGGGGATATGGCTACACCTTC
>TRBV2|TRBJ1-2|TRBD1|-
CASKNSRTGGADGYTF
TGTGCCAGCAAAAATTCCCGGACAGGGGGCGCAGATGGCTACACCTTC
>TRBV13|TRBJ1-5|-|-
CASSLGPGRNQPQHF
TGTGCCAGCAGCTTAGGTCCAGGCAGGAATCAGCCCCAGCATTTT
>TRBV10-3|TRBJ2-5|-|-
CAISEPRVGDSPYGETQYF
TGTGCCATCAGTGAGCCTAGGGTAGGGGATTCGCCCTACGGAGAGACCCAGTACTTC
>TRBV27|TRBJ1-5|-|-
CASSSSRGNQPQHF
TGTGCCAGCAGTTCCTCGCGGGGGAATCAGCCCCAGCATTTT